These 21 T cell receptor beta chains were sequenced from one sample in a study of spatial heterogeneity in lung cancer. Findings and caveats of the study: Tumors with more nonsynonymous mutations had more expanded intratumoral alpha and beta TCRs.

The antigens for these receptors are not known. Specified time point: sample taken at primary tumor resection. MiXCR was run by TCRdb on the 5' RACE reads, yielding one entry per CDR3 protein. The table records 2,500 or so distinct CDR3 sequences, 5.8% of them present only once. The sample was lung tumor tissue, taken at surgery. These receptors were collected from a male donor with early-stage non-small cell lung cancer.

Relative to its sample, this clonotype is medium-sized. The chain couples TRBV25-1 to TRBJ2-7; 12 positions agree with TRBD2. The CDR3 consists of 15 residues. V shed 4 bases and J 6 bases; nucleotides not matched to a gene: 7. Germline V lookup: CDR1 MGHDK, CDR2 SYGVNS. The CDR3 DNA is TGTGCCAGCAGTGCTAGCGGGAGGGCCTTTCGCGAGCAGTACTTC. It codes for CASSASGRAFREQYF.

The V and J genes are TRBV13 and TRBJ2-1; 10 bases are shared with TRBD2. The CDR3 has 17 amino acids. Trimming took 5 bases from V and 6 from J; bases not matched to a gene: 13. Per the germline V gene, CDR1 is PRHDT and CDR2 is FYEKMQ (reference sequence). The DNA of the CDR3 is TGTGCCAGCAGCCCTGGCGCTAGCGGGAGAATTTCCAATGAGCAGTTCTTC. It translates to CASSPGASGRISNEQFF. The entire variable domain, with the rest obtained from reference TRBV13 and TRBJ2-1, is as follows: AAGVIQSPRHLIKEKRETATLKCYPIPRHDTVYWYQQGPGQDPQFLISFYEKMQSDKGSIPDRFSAQQFSDYHSELNMSSLELGDSALYFCASSPGASGRISNEQFFGPGTRLTVL.

By share, this clonotype ranks as medium-sized (0.01 to 0.1%). The chain has TRBV4-2 and TRBJ1-4; 7 nucleotides match TRBD1. V dropped 0 bases and J dropped 8; count of bases not matched to a gene: 9. The CDR3 has 16 amino acids. CDR1 is LGHNA, CDR2 YNFKEQ, per germline. CDR3 in DNA: TGTGCCAGCAGCCAAGAAATGACCAGGGGGGAAGAAAAACTGTTTTTT. Its protein product is CASSQEMTRGEEKLFF.

Judged by abundance, this clonotype is medium-sized. This sequence joins TRBV7-9 and TRBJ2-7; possibly TRBD1 or TRBD2 for D (5 bases each). Looked up from germline, CDR1 is SEHNR and CDR2 is FQNEAQ (reference sequence). Trimming stripped 3 bases from V and 1 base from J, with 13 bases between. This CDR3 contains 15 residues. CDR3 DNA: TGTGCCAGCAGCTTGGGGGAAATCGGGTCCTACGAGCAGTACTTC. Protein sequence: CASSLGEIGSYEQYF. Full variable domain (outside the CDR3, taken from reference TRBV7-9 and TRBJ2-7): DTGVSQNPRHKITKRGQNVTFRCDPISEHNRLYWYRQTLGQGPEFLTYFQNEAQLEKSRLLSDRFSAERPKGSFSTLEIQRTEQGDSAMYLCASSLGEIGSYEQYFGPGTRLTVT.

This clonotype is classed as medium-sized. The CDR3 reads CASSLYRTGLQETQYF. CDR3 coding DNA: TGTGCCAGCTCACTTTATAGGACAGGGCTTCAAGAGACCCAGTACTTC. This rearrangement joins TRBV18 to TRBJ2-5; 8 nucleotides align to TRBD1. With 4 bases clipped from V and 2 bases from J, the junction kept 9 bases outside the gene matches. Germline CDR1 and CDR2: KGHSH and LQKENI. The CDR3 is 16 residues long.

This clonotype was seen ten or more times. V gene TRBV27 combines with J gene TRBJ2-1; 7 nucleotides match TRBD2. The CDR3 has 14 amino acids. J gave up 7 bases and V 7 bases, and 10 bases lay outside the gene matches. Germline-derived CDR1 and CDR2 are MNHEY and SMNVEV (reference sequence). The DNA of the CDR3 is TGTGCCAGCATCAGCGGGGAGGCTCAGAATGAGCAGTTCTTC. It yields the protein CASISGEAQNEQFF.

By proportion, this clonotype is medium-sized. The chain joins TRBV29-1 to TRBJ1-2; 9 bases fit TRBD1. The germline gives CDR1 SQVTM, CDR2 ANQGSEA. J lost 8 bases, V lost 6 bases, and 10 bases had no gene match. The CDR3 contains 13 residues. The CDR3 spells CSVAQQGAQGYTF. DNA of the CDR3: TGCAGCGTGGCTCAACAGGGGGCTCAGGGCTACACCTTC. The full variable domain, completed using reference TRBV29-1 and TRBJ1-2, is SAVISQKPSRDICQRGTSLTIQCQVDSQVTMMFWYRQQPGQSLTLIATANQGSEATYESGFVIDKFPISRPNLTFSTLTVSNMSPEDSSIYLCSVAQQGAQGYTFGSGTRLTVV.

This clonotype is termed medium-sized. The rearrangement uses TRBV7-2 and TRBJ2-7; unclear D gene. The CDR3 loop spans 13 amino acids. Deletions cut 5 bases from V and 3 bases from J, with 11 bases between. Germline V gives CDR1 SGHTA, CDR2 FQGNSA. The CDR3 here is CASSLGPYYEQYF. CDR3 bases: TGTGCCAGCAGCCTCGGGCCTTACTACGAGCAGTACTTC.

By sample fraction, this clonotype is medium-sized. This chain joins TRBV4-1 and TRBJ2-5; tentatively, D is TRBD2 (6 bases). The CDR3 contains 16 residues. Per germline, CDR1 MGHRA and CDR2 YSYEKL. V was shortened by 4 bases and J by 4 bases, with 19 bases between the two germline ends. The CDR3 region is CASSLSERESGETQYF. CDR3 DNA: TGCGCCAGCAGCCTGAGCGAACGGGAGTCTGGAGAGACCCAGTACTTC.

This clonotype is judged medium-sized. V usage is TRBV7-9 and J usage is TRBJ2-1; perhaps TRBD1 as D (6 bases). Germline-derived CDR1 and CDR2 are SEHNR and FQNEAQ (reference sequence). With 5 bases removed from V and 1 base from J, the gap between germline ends came to 12 bases. The CDR3 sequence is 15 residues long. The CDR3 is CASSARQGSYNEQFF. CDR3 bases: TGTGCCAGCAGCGCTCGGCAGGGGTCCTACAATGAGCAGTTCTTC.

Many counts were recorded for this clonotype. The gene calls are TRBV7-2 and TRBJ2-3, with D perhaps given as TRBD1 or TRBD2 (5 bases each). The V end was cut by 3 bases, the J end by 4 bases, with 14 bases between. The germline V gene has CDR1 SGHTA and CDR2 FQGNSA. There are 15 residues in the CDR3. The CDR3 spells CASSFGSGGADTQYF. As DNA, the CDR3 is TGTGCCAGCAGCTTTGGGTCTGGGGGTGCAGATACGCAGTATTTT.

This clonotype counts as medium-sized. The chain links TRBV27 to TRBJ2-7, with 10 nucleotides matching TRBD1. The ends lost 6 bases at V and 2 bases at J; junction bases unmatched: 4. The CDR3 consists of 14 residues. Germline assignment: CDR1 MNHEY and CDR2 SMNVEV (reference sequence). The CDR3 DNA reads TGTGCCAGCAGGGGACAGGGGCGTCCCTACGAGCAGTACTTC. Translation gives CASRGQGRPYEQYF.

The J gene is TRBJ2-2, the V gene TRBV20-1, with D perhaps matching TRBD1 (6 bases). Germline assignment: CDR1 DFQATT and CDR2 SNEGSKA (reference sequence). Trimming cost V 4 bases and J 7 bases, with 13 bases left between them. The CDR3 has 13 amino acids. In DNA, the CDR3 is TGCAGTGCTACCCCAGGGGTTGGCGGGGAGCTGTTTTTT. Protein product: CSATPGVGGELFF.

In this sample, this clonotype is medium-sized. The V and J genes are TRBV9 and TRBJ2-4, with 7 bases aligning to TRBD2. CDR1 is SGDLS, CDR2 YYNGEE, per germline. V dropped 0 bases and J dropped 7; count of bases not matched to a gene: 13. The CDR3 consists of 17 residues. CDR3 coding DNA: TGTGCCAGCAGCGTAGATGCCGGGGGGTTGTCGGGGAACATTCAGTACTTC. This gives the protein CASSVDAGGLSGNIQYF.

This clonotype is labeled as medium-sized. The chain uses TRBV9 and TRBJ2-2; no clear D gene. This CDR3 spans 13 amino acids. V lost 4 bases and J lost 6, with 10 bases in between. Germline CDR1 SGDLS, CDR2 YYNGEE. CDR3 nucleotides: TGTGCCAGCAGCCCCCGCTCGGCCGGGGAGCTGTTTTTT. Translated: CASSPRSAGELFF.

This clonotype is medium-sized in the sample. The V gene is TRBV28, the J gene TRBJ2-6, with D perhaps given as TRBD1 or TRBD2 (6 bases each). Per germline, CDR1 MDHEN and CDR2 SYDVKM. The CDR3 has 17 residues. V lost 3 bases and J 1 base, leaving 13 bases between the germline ends. This chain's CDR3 is CASSFLGGNSGANVLTF. The CDR3, as DNA: TGTGCCAGCAGTTTTCTAGGGGGGAATTCTGGGGCCAACGTCCTGACTTTC.

This clonotype was picked up many times. The chain combines TRBV23-1 with TRBJ2-1; the match to TRBD2 covers 11 bases. TRBV23-1 has ORF status, its function being uncertain. The length of the CDR3 is 17 residues. Germline trimming cut 3 bases from V and 0 bases from J; bases unmatched to any gene: 4. CDR3 bases: TGCGCCAGCAGTCAGGGACTAGCGGAGAGCTCCTACAATGAGCAGTTCTTC. As protein: CASSQGLAESSYNEQFF.

This clonotype appeared a few times. V is TRBV6-5 and J is TRBJ1-4, with 11 bases identical to TRBD1. Germline CDR1 and CDR2: MNHEY and SVGAGI. This CDR3 contains 17 residues. J was trimmed by 0 bases and V by 6 bases; bases with no gene match: 6. The CDR3 nucleotides are TGTGCCAGCAGAACCGGGACAGGGGGAGCAACTAATGAAAAACTGTTTTTT. Its protein product is CASRTGTGGATNEKLFF.

This clonotype is medium-sized by share. CDR3 region: CASSVGGFLDSPSYEQFF. The CDR3 nucleotides are TGTGCCAGCAGCGTAGGTGGGTTTCTGGACAGTCCTAGCTATGAGCAGTTCTTC. This chain joins TRBV9 and TRBJ2-1, with D perhaps matching TRBD1 (6 bases). The germline CDR1 and CDR2 sequences are SGDLS and YYNGEE. The germline V and J ends were trimmed by 0 bases and 8 bases, with 24 bases remaining between them. The CDR3 consists of 18 residues.

By share, this clonotype counts as medium-sized. V is TRBV5-4 and J is TRBJ2-7, with 10 bases lining up with TRBD1. This CDR3 is 15 amino acids long. Germline lookup yields CDR1 SGHNT and CDR2 YYREEE (reference sequence). V lost 4 bases, J lost 1 base, and 5 bases stayed unmatched. This CDR3 is CASSRRDRGSYEQYF. As DNA, the CDR3 is TGTGCCAGCAGCCGTCGGGACAGGGGTTCCTACGAGCAGTACTTC. Together with reference TRBV5-4 and TRBJ2-7, the CDR3 gives the full variable domain: ETGVTQSPTHLIKTRGQQVTLRCSSQSGHNTVSWYQQALGQGPQFIFQYYREEENGRGNFPPRFSGLQFPNYSSELNVNALELDDSALYLCASSRRDRGSYEQYFGPGTRLTVT.

By sample fraction, this clonotype is medium-sized. This chain joins TRBV2 and TRBJ2-1; TRBD2 aligns across 7 bases. The CDR3 contains 14 residues. The V gene's germline CDR1 is SNHLY and CDR2 FYNNEI. J lost 1 base, V lost 4 bases, and 1 base had no gene match. This chain's CDR3 is CASSVGRSYNEQFF. CDR3 DNA sequence: TGTGCCAGCAGTGTCGGGAGGTCCTACAATGAGCAGTTCTTC. The variable domain in full, with the rest retrieved from reference TRBV2 and TRBJ2-1, is EPEVTQTPSHQVTQMGQEVILRCVPISNHLYFYWYRQILGQKVEFLVSFYNNEISEKSEIFDDQFSVERPDGSNFTLKIRSTKLEDSAMYFCASSVGRSYNEQFFGPGTRLTVL.